The 11 T cell receptor beta chains below come from one sample, sequenced in a study of blood T cells in healthy people across ages. PCR was performed a second time for roughly 7 to 12 cycles using a sample-barcoded 5' primer and a J-beta primer mix. TCRdb processed the 5' RACE reads anew with MiXCR; each CDR3 protein has one entry. Of over 1,500,000 distinct CDR3 sequences listed, about 39% are singletons. Material for sequencing was blood. The receptor set was obtained from a human donor in good health.

This rearrangement joins TRBV6-5 to TRBJ2-3; the D is unclear. Germline CDR1 is MNHEY and CDR2 is SVGAGI. The CDR3 has 13 residues. V was trimmed by 8 bases and J by 0 bases, leaving 9 bases between them. Here the CDR3 DNA reads TGTGCCAGCTCGACACTGAGCACAGATACGCAGTATTTT. It specifies CASSTLSTDTQYF.

This clonotype was observed a handful of times. The chain is built from TRBV28 and TRBJ2-4; perhaps TRBD2 as D (6 bases). Germline CDR1 MDHEN, CDR2 SYDVKM. Trimming shortened V by 5 bases and J by 6 bases, and 11 bases separated the two germline ends. The CDR3 is 13 amino acids. CDR3 nucleotide sequence: TGTGCCAGCAGTCCCCCGGAGGGAAACATTCAGTACTTC. Translating it yields CASSPPEGNIQYF.

V is TRBV6-2 or TRBV6-3 and J is TRBJ2-1, with D maybe TRBD1 (6 bases). This CDR3 comprises 17 residues. Germline V gene data show CDR1 as MNHEY and CDR2 as SVGEGT. Trimming shortened V by 2 bases and J by 2 bases, and 16 bases separated the two germline ends. The CDR3 protein is CASSYRTFGGTYNEQFF. Here the CDR3 DNA reads TGTGCCAGCAGTTACCGAACCTTTGGGGGCACCTACAATGAGCAGTTCTTC.

This clonotype was detected a few times. The V call is TRBV6-1, the J call TRBJ2-7; TRBD2 matches 7 bases. The length of the CDR3 is 17 residues. Unmatched junction bases numbered 17, after V lost 6 bases and J lost 3 bases. The germline V gene has CDR1 MNHNS and CDR2 SASEGT. The DNA of the CDR3 is TGTGCCAGCAGCCGAAATCTCCCGGGACTAACGGGCTACGAGCAGTACTTC. This gives the protein CASSRNLPGLTGYEQYF.

This clonotype was seen a single time. This clone may be a read error of a much larger clone one base away. This chain connects TRBV5-1 to TRBJ2-1; perhaps TRBD2 as D (6 bases). CDR1 is SGHRS and CDR2 is YFSETQ in the germline V gene. V was shortened by 3 bases and J by 2 bases, with 12 bases between the two germline ends. CDR3 length: 15 residues. CDR3 loop: CASSWGVATYNEQFF. The CDR3 nucleotides are TGCGCCAGCAGCTGGGGGGTTGCTACCTACAATGAGCAGTTCTTC. The full variable domain, in which reference TRBV5-1 and TRBJ2-1 provide the parts outside the CDR3, is KAGVTQTPRYLIKTRGQQVTLSCSPISGHRSVSWYQQTPGQGLQFLFEYFSETQRNKGNFPGRFSGRQFSNSRSEMNVSTLELGDSALYLCASSWGVATYNEQFFGPGTRLTVL.

This clonotype was seen more than once but under ten times. This rearrangement joins TRBV7-2 to TRBJ2-3; D gene ambiguous. V lost 3 bases to trimming and J lost 2 bases, with 6 bases between them. The CDR3 is 13 amino acids. Per the germline V gene, CDR1 is SGHTA and CDR2 is FQGNSA. Here the CDR3 reads CASSFQVTDTQYF. In DNA, the CDR3 is TGTGCCAGCAGCTTCCAAGTCACAGATACGCAGTATTTT.

This clonotype was detected many times. V is TRBV29-1 and J is TRBJ2-3, with 10 positions matching TRBD1. This CDR3 is built from 16 residues. With V trimmed by 1 base and J by 5 bases, 9 bases remained unmatched. Germline V CDR1 and CDR2: SQVTM, ANQGSEA. This CDR3 reads CSVEGRPGQGLDTQYF. The CDR3 nucleotides read TGCAGCGTTGAAGGCCGACCGGGACAGGGGCTAGATACGCAGTATTTT.

The chain is built from TRBV7-8 and TRBJ2-1, with D possibly being TRBD1 (6 bases). This CDR3 contains 16 residues. Per the germline V gene, CDR1 is SGHVS and CDR2 is FQNEAQ. Trimming shortened V by 8 bases and J by 0 bases, and 17 bases separated the two germline ends. CDR3 region: CASRAPWTDSYNEQFF. The CDR3, as DNA: TGTGCCAGCCGCGCTCCTTGGACAGACTCCTACAATGAGCAGTTCTTC.

This sequence joins TRBV4-3 and TRBJ1-2; possible D gene TRBD1, 5 bases. V lost 3 bases and J 7 bases, leaving 15 bases between the germline ends. This CDR3 region has 14 residues. Germline CDR1 reads LGHNA; CDR2 reads YSLEER. The CDR3, as DNA: TGCGCCAGCAGCCAGAATATGGGGCCTGGTGGCTACACCTTC. Translated, it gives CASSQNMGPGGYTF.

A few counts support this clonotype. V is TRBV29-1 and J is TRBJ2-4; no firm D call. V lost 4 bases to trimming and J lost 2 bases, with 3 bases between them. The CDR3 spans 11 residues. The V gene's germline CDR1 is SQVTM and CDR2 ANQGSEA. The CDR3 nucleotides read TGCAGCGTTGTTACCAAAAACATTCAGTACTTC. Its protein product is CSVVTKNIQYF.

There are a few counts of this clonotype. The chain has TRBV29-1 and TRBJ2-1; D perhaps matches TRBD2 (6 bases). Germline V CDR1 and CDR2: SQVTM, ANQGSEA. The germline V and J ends were trimmed by 4 bases and 6 bases, with 13 bases remaining between them. This CDR3 has 13 residues. As DNA, the CDR3 is TGCAGCGTTGTAGGCCTAGCGTTCAATGAGCAGTTCTTC. Its protein is CSVVGLAFNEQFF.